This record concerns one TCR beta chain sequence. The sample is drawn from a study of PD-L1 blockade in urothelial cancer. On the study more broadly: Investigators checked blood 3 weeks (second dose) and 6 weeks after treatment start.

Profiled with immunoSEQ multiplex PCR; TCRdb holds only in-frame clones, not every one. The data contain 27,000 or so clones, around nine tenths of them singletons. Germline V gives CDR1 MDHEN, CDR2 SYDVKM. This CDR3 region has 11 residues. Trimming pared 7 bases from V and 11 bases from J, leaving 12 bases between. The V call is TRBV28, the J call TRBJ1-3; the D is unclear. This receptor was identified in a man aged 50 to 59 with urothelial cancer. Sequenced material: PBMCs, taken around atezolizumab (anti-PD-L1) treatment. CDR3 amino acids: CASTTQISIYF. The CDR3 DNA reads TGTGCCAGCACAACACAGATTTCCATATATTTT.